Sequencing of this T cell receptor (beta chain) was carried out in a study of molecular identifiers for immune sequencing clone quantification. One entry per CDR3 protein results from TCRdb running MiXCR on the PCR reads. The sample comprises around 54,000 distinct CDR3 sequences, approximately 26% of which are singletons, and under 2% rests with the top ten. CDR1 and CDR2 (germline): MDHEN, SYDVKM. V was pared by 5 bases and J by 2 bases, with 13 bases between. The CDR3 is 14 amino acids. This clonotype showed up many times. The sequenced material came from naive CD8+ T cells from blood, with Jurkat cell RNA spiked in. Noted subset: FACS-sorted CD8+CD4-CCR7+CD45RA+ naive T cells. The TCR sequence derives from a human donor in good health. Some libraries in this study had Jurkat cell RNA spiked in. The V gene is TRBV28, the J gene TRBJ2-7, with D perhaps TRBD1 or TRBD2 (6 bases each). This CDR3 reads CASSQPGGPYEQYF. DNA of the CDR3: TGTGCCAGCAGTCAACCCGGGGGCCCCTACGAGCAGTACTTC.